One and the same sample provided the 9 T cell receptor beta chains below, sequenced in a study of CD8 T cells in ankylosing spondylitis. The antigens of these receptors remain unknown. Whole-study results and caveats: Ankylosing spondylitis blood appeared to carry a characteristic TCR beta motif of eight or nine highly homologous variants.

Each CDR3 protein is one row after TCRdb ran MiXCR on the 5' RACE reads. This table holds more than 650,000 distinct CDR3 sequences, roughly 10% found once. Sample: blood, either unsorted or a sorted T cell fraction (not recorded which). These receptors were collected from a male donor with ankylosing spondylitis.

The genes are TRBV24-1 and TRBJ1-2, with unresolved D. V shed 3 bases and J shed 2 bases, with 3 bases lying between them. CDR3 length: 12 residues. Looked up from germline, CDR1 is KGHDR and CDR2 is SFDVKD. CDR3 sequence: CATSDRNYGYTF. Here the CDR3 DNA reads TGTGCCACCAGTGATAGGAACTATGGCTACACCTTC.

This chain uses TRBV20-1 with TRBJ1-5; D not certain. This CDR3 has 12 residues. The germline gives CDR1 DFQATT, CDR2 SNEGSKA (reference sequence). The ends were cut back, 6 bases at V and 4 bases at J, with 10 bases in the middle. DNA of the CDR3: TGCAGTGCCAAAGCCGAGAATCAGCCCCAGCATTTT. Its translation: CSAKAENQPQHF.

The V call is TRBV20-1, the J call TRBJ1-2; 8 bases are shared with TRBD1. The junction had 4 bases not matched to a gene; V was cut back by 5 bases and J by 2 bases. CDR3 length equals 13 residues. From germline, CDR1 is DFQATT and CDR2 SNEGSKA (reference sequence). CDR3 nucleotides: TGCAGTGCTCAAAGACAGGGGAACTATGGCTACACCTTC. Encoded protein: CSAQRQGNYGYTF.

The table lists this clonotype with many counts. The chain employs TRBV29-1 and TRBJ2-4; D may be TRBD2 (5 bases). This CDR3 contains 13 residues. V lost 7 bases and J lost 0, with 10 bases in between. The germline V gene has CDR1 SQVTM and CDR2 ANQGSEA. In DNA, the CDR3 is TGCAGCGCTGGTGGACTAGCCAAAAACATTCAGTACTTC. It yields the protein CSAGGLAKNIQYF. The full variable domain, in which reference TRBV29-1 and TRBJ2-4 provide the parts outside the CDR3, is SAVISQKPSRDICQRGTSLTIQCQVDSQVTMMFWYRQQPGQSLTLIATANQGSEATYESGFVIDKFPISRPNLTFSTLTVSNMSPEDSSIYLCSAGGLAKNIQYFGAGTRLSVL.

The genes are TRBV20-1 and TRBJ2-3, with 9 positions matching TRBD2. This CDR3 is built from 16 residues. Per germline, CDR1 DFQATT and CDR2 SNEGSKA (reference sequence). Trimming took 1 base from V and 2 from J; bases not matched to a gene: 7. The CDR3 is CSARVALAGHTDTQYF. The CDR3 DNA reads TGCAGTGCTAGAGTAGCCCTAGCGGGGCACACAGATACGCAGTATTTT.

This clonotype has just one count. The chain carries TRBV12-3 or TRBV12-4 and TRBJ2-3; 9 nucleotides match TRBD2. Trimming at V came to 3 bases and at J to 2 bases, leaving 3 bases not matched to a gene. The CDR3 runs to 15 residues. The CDR3 loop is CASSFRTSVTDTQYF. The CDR3 coding sequence is TGTGCCAGCAGTTTCAGGACTAGCGTCACAGATACGCAGTATTTT.

V is TRBV6-2 or TRBV6-3 and J is TRBJ2-1; 10 bases fit TRBD2. From germline, CDR1 is MNHEY and CDR2 SVGEGT. This CDR3 has 12 residues. The trim removed 11 bases at V and 3 bases at J, leaving 1 base unmatched. This CDR3 is CAASGSYNEQFF. CDR3 nucleotide sequence: TGTGCCGCTAGCGGGAGCTACAATGAGCAGTTCTTC.

The sample holds many counts of this clonotype. The chain joins TRBV4-1 to TRBJ2-7; 10 nucleotides agree with TRBD1. This CDR3 is built from 15 residues. With 2 bases clipped from V and 2 bases from J, the junction kept 3 bases outside the gene matches. The V gene's germline CDR1 is MGHRA and CDR2 YSYEKL. DNA for the CDR3: TGCGCCAGCAGCCAAACCGGGACAGGGGCCTACGAGCAGTACTTC. Translating it yields CASSQTGTGAYEQYF.

The V gene is TRBV20-1, the J gene TRBJ2-7, with 7 bases identical to TRBD1. CDR1 DFQATT and CDR2 SNEGSKA come from the germline V gene (reference sequence). The CDR3 has 14 residues. V trimming: 0 bases; J trimming: 4 bases; junction bases outside the gene matches: 6. The CDR3: CSARDGGRGYEQYF. Written as DNA, the CDR3 is TGCAGTGCTAGAGATGGCGGCAGGGGGTACGAGCAGTACTTC.